One sample yielded the 18 T cell receptor beta chains listed below, sequenced in a study of blood T cell repertoires in COVID-19. The repertoire was sequenced with immunoSEQ multiplex PCR; TCRdb's copy has only in-frame clones and lacks some. The data hold roughly 250,000 clones, with nearly 95% observed a single time. Source material: peripheral blood. Every receptor here comes from a man aged 30-40 years with COVID-19, enrolled during active disease.

CDR3 nucleotides: TGTGCCAGTAGATGGGGACAGGGAGTTGGCGGCACTGAAGCTTTCTTT. This gives the protein CASRWGQGVGGTEAFF. This chain connects TRBV19 to TRBJ1-1; 9 nucleotides match TRBD1. CDR3 size: 16 residues. Germline assignment: CDR1 LNHDA and CDR2 SQIVND (reference sequence). J gave up 4 bases and V 6 bases, and 12 bases lay outside the gene matches.

The chain employs TRBV27 and TRBJ2-7, with a weak D call TRBD1 (6 bases). Trimming removed 2 bases at V and 4 bases at J, with 9 bases between. Germline V lookup: CDR1 MNHEY, CDR2 SMNVEV (reference sequence). The CDR3 has 13 residues. The CDR3 loop is CASSLQQGYEQYF. DNA for the CDR3: TGTGCCAGCAGTTTACAACAGGGATACGAGCAGTACTTC.

CDR3 amino acids: CASSLITGDEQYF. The CDR3 DNA reads TGTGCCAGCAGCCTGATTACAGGGGACGAGCAGTACTTC. The V call is TRBV6-5, the J call TRBJ2-7, with 7 bases matching TRBD1. Germline trimming cut 6 bases from V and 5 bases from J; bases unmatched to any gene: 7. CDR1 and CDR2 (germline): MNHEY, SVGAGI. The CDR3 loop spans 13 amino acids.

V and J are TRBV6-5 and TRBJ2-7, with D possibly TRBD1 on 5 matching bases. V lost 2 bases to trimming and J lost 4 bases, with 9 bases between them. Germline assignment: CDR1 MNHEY and CDR2 SVGAGI. This CDR3 comprises 13 residues. In DNA form, the CDR3 reads TGTGCCAGCAGTTACACAGACAGTTACGAGCAGTACTTC. Translated: CASSYTDSYEQYF.

The chain couples TRBV28 to TRBJ1-1; D possibly corresponds to TRBD1 (5 bases). Germline CDR1 is MDHEN and CDR2 is SYDVKM. Deletions cut 2 bases from V and 8 bases from J, with 12 bases between. This CDR3 is 13 amino acids long. The CDR3 region is CASSLLTAEEAFF. CDR3 in DNA: TGTGCCAGCAGTTTACTGACAGCCGAGGAAGCTTTCTTT. The variable domain in full, completed from reference TRBV28 and TRBJ1-1, reads DVKVTQSSRYLVKRTGEKVFLECVQDMDHENMFWYRQDPGLGLRLIYFSYDVKMKEKGDIPEGYSVSREKKERFSLILESASTNQTSMYLCASSLLTAEEAFFGQGTRLTVV.

The rearrangement uses TRBV6-5 and TRBJ2-1; D remains ambiguous. V lost 6 bases, J lost 4 bases, and 10 bases lay in between. The CDR3 runs to 13 residues. Germline V gene lookup returns CDR1 MNHEY and CDR2 SVGAGI. CDR3 loop: CASRKLQYNEQFF. CDR3 in DNA: TGTGCCAGCAGAAAATTACAGTACAATGAGCAGTTCTTC.

This clone was seen a single time. DNA of the CDR3: TGCAGCGTTGAGCCAGGGGGGAGGACTGAAGCTTTCTTT. It translates to CSVEPGGRTEAFF. The chain uses TRBV29-1 and TRBJ1-1; 7 bases align to TRBD1. With V trimmed by 3 bases and J by 5 bases, 6 bases remained unmatched. CDR1 and CDR2 from the germline V gene are SQVTM and ANQGSEA. The CDR3 loop spans 13 amino acids.

The chain's CDR3 is CACDRGRGYTF. CDR3 sequence (DNA): TGTGCCTGCGATAGGGGGCGAGGCTACACCTTC. The chain is built from TRBV30 and TRBJ1-2; TRBD1 aligns across 7 bases. Germline CDR1 is GTSNPN and CDR2 is SVGIG (reference sequence). The J segment lost 8 bases and the V segment lost 6 bases, leaving 6 bases of the junction unmatched. This CDR3 has 11 residues.

The V and J genes are TRBV5-1 and TRBJ1-1; D remains ambiguous. This CDR3 spans 13 amino acids. The V end lost 4 bases, the J end lost 1 base, and 8 bases lay between the germline ends. Germline CDR1 and CDR2: SGHRS and YFSETQ. The DNA of the CDR3 is TGCGCCAGCAGCAGCTACAGGAACACTGAAGCTTTCTTT. As protein: CASSSYRNTEAFF.

The CDR3 DNA reads TGTGCCAGCAGCTTAGCGGCAGGGCCCAACTATGGCTACACCTTC. It specifies CASSLAAGPNYGYTF. The V call is TRBV7-9, the J call TRBJ1-2, with a possible D match to TRBD1 (5 bases). Germline V gene sequence: CDR1 SEHNR, CDR2 FQNEAQ (reference sequence). V lost 0 bases and J lost 2, with 10 bases in between. This CDR3 is 15 amino acids long. Complete variable domain (other parts from reference TRBV7-9 and TRBJ1-2): DTGVSQNPRHKITKRGQNVTFRCDPISEHNRLYWYRQTLGQGPEFLTYFQNEAQLEKSRLLSDRFSAERPKGSFSTLEIQRTEQGDSAMYLCASSLAAGPNYGYTFGSGTRLTVV.

For this clone: The identical CDR3 is also encoded by other nucleotide sequences in the sample. The CDR3 nucleotides read TGTGCCACCAGTGGCGTGTCTACAGATACGCAGTATTTT. It specifies CATSGVSTDTQYF. This rearrangement joins TRBV24-1 to TRBJ2-3; D ambiguous. V dropped 5 bases and J dropped 3 bases, with 8 bases sitting between them. The CDR3 is 13 residues long. Germline values: CDR1 KGHDR, CDR2 SFDVKD.

V usage is TRBV4-1 and J usage is TRBJ1-2; D call uncertain. CDR1 and CDR2 (germline): MGHRA, YSYEKL. The CDR3 consists of 12 residues. The ends were cut back, 1 base at V and 6 bases at J, with 6 bases in the middle. As DNA, the CDR3 is TGCGCCAGCAGCCAAGCCCTTCATGGCTACACCTTC. Its protein is CASSQALHGYTF.

The chain has TRBV5-1 and TRBJ1-2; D uncertain. From germline, CDR1 is SGHRS and CDR2 YFSETQ. The CDR3 runs 17 residues. The V and J ends lost 0 bases and 6 bases respectively, with 21 bases between them. The CDR3 reads CASSLASLLAGNHGYTF. The CDR3 region has the DNA TGCGCCAGCAGCTTGGCCAGTCTTTTGGCGGGAAACCATGGCTACACCTTC.

This clone was observed a few times. In nucleotides, the CDR3 is TGTGCCAGCAGCGTAGCTCAACTAGCGGGGGGCGCAGATACGCAGTATTTT. This codes for CASSVAQLAGGADTQYF. J is TRBJ2-3 and V is TRBV9; 12 nucleotides line up with TRBD2. V lost 0 bases to trimming and J lost 4 bases; unmatched junction nucleotides: 6. CDR3 length: 17 amino acids. Germline CDR1 and CDR2: SGDLS and YYNGEE.

As DNA, the CDR3 is TGTGCCAGTAGTGTGTACAGGGTCGGGGGGGAGACCCAGTACTTC. This sequence encodes CASSVYRVGGETQYF. J is TRBJ2-5 and V is TRBV19, with D perhaps matching TRBD2 (7 bases). The germline CDR1 and CDR2 sequences are LNHDA and SQIVND (reference sequence). This CDR3 is built from 15 residues. V gave up 5 bases and J gave up 5 bases, with 18 bases separating them. The full variable domain, with the rest looked up from reference TRBV19 and TRBJ2-5, is DGGITQSPKYLFRKEGQNVTLSCEQNLNHDAMYWYRQDPGQGLRLIYYSQIVNDFQKGDIAEGYSVSREKKESFPLTVTSAQKNPTAFYLCASSVYRVGGETQYFGPGTRLLVL.

The V and J genes are TRBV4-1 and TRBJ2-1; possibly TRBD2 for D (5 bases). Germline V lookup: CDR1 MGHRA, CDR2 YSYEKL. The V gene lost 4 bases and the J gene lost 4 bases, with 11 bases spanning the gap. There are 14 residues in the CDR3. In DNA form, the CDR3 reads TGCGCCAGCAGCCTCCGACTACAGTACAATGAGCAGTTCTTC. Translating it yields CASSLRLQYNEQFF.

The chain combines TRBV19 with TRBJ1-2; D may be TRBD1 (6 bases). Trimming took off 9 bases at V and 2 bases at J, with 19 bases between the two ends. Looked up from germline, CDR1 is LNHDA and CDR2 is SQIVND (reference sequence). CDR3 length: 15 amino acids. CDR3 sequence: CASNKPGQVNYGYTF. CDR3 sequence (DNA): TGTGCCAGCAATAAGCCGGGACAAGTAAACTATGGCTACACCTTC. The whole variable domain, filled in from reference TRBV19 and TRBJ1-2, reads DGGITQSPKYLFRKEGQNVTLSCEQNLNHDAMYWYRQDPGQGLRLIYYSQIVNDFQKGDIAEGYSVSREKKESFPLTVTSAQKNPTAFYLCASNKPGQVNYGYTFGSGTRLTVV.

This clone was seen just once. The chain carries TRBV30 and TRBJ2-7; 8 bases match TRBD2. V trimming: 3 bases; J trimming: 3 bases; junction bases outside the gene matches: 7. The CDR3 is 14 residues long. The germline V gene encodes CDR1 GTSNPN and CDR2 SVGIG (reference sequence). This CDR3 reads CAWRPGGNNYEQYF. CDR3 nucleotides: TGTGCCTGGAGACCGGGGGGGAATAACTACGAGCAGTACTTC.